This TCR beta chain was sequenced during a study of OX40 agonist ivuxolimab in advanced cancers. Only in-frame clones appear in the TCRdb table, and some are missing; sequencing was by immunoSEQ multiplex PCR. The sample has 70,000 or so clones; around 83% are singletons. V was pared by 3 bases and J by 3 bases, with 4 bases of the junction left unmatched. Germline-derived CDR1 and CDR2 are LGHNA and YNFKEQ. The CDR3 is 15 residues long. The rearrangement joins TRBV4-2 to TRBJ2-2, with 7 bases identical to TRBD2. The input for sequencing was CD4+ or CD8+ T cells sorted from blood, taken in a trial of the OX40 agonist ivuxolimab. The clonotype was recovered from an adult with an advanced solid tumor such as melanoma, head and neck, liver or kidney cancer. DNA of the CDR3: TGTGCCAGCAGCCACTATCTAGCGGACACCGGGGAGCTGTTTTTT. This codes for CASSHYLADTGELFF.